The rows below give T cell receptor beta chains drawn from one sample of a study of blood T cells in healthy people across ages. One entry per CDR3 protein results from TCRdb running MiXCR on the 5' RACE reads. The sample has 650,000 to 950,000 distinct CDR3 sequences; about 42% are singletons. The sequencing input was blood. Receptors were obtained from a man between 60 and 70 years old in good health. The CDR3 runs from the conserved cysteine through the conserved F or W.

V	J	length	CDR3
TRBV12-5	TRBJ1-2	14	CASGLVPGQPAGTF
TRBV6-2/TRBV6-3	TRBJ1-5	14	CASTLGQGRQPQHF
TRBV20-1	TRBJ2-1	13	CSARVTSRSEQFF
TRBV29-1	TRBJ1-5	13	CSVEMGGSQPQHF
TRBV12-3/TRBV12-4	TRBJ1-1	15	CASRLGLGANTEAFF
TRBV24-1	TRBJ2-1	13	CATSEFALGEQFF
TRBV28	NA	14	CASSLGGAFYEQYF
TRBV7-9	TRBJ1-2	14	CASSSRGGPEGYTF
TRBV12-3/TRBV12-4	NA	12	CASSPLRAEQYF
TRBV5-1	TRBJ2-1	15	CASKSGTGAYNEQFF
TRBV9	TRBJ2-5	19	CASSHPGTSGGYSYNEQYF
TRBV25-1	TRBJ1-2	13	CASSDDFNYGYTF
TRBV3-1	TRBJ2-6	14	CASSQEGWANVLTF
TRBV12-3/TRBV12-4	TRBJ2-7	14	CASRTQGLTYEQYF
TRBV7-2	TRBJ1-2	15	CASSGGGPTPSGYTF
TRBV20-1	TRBJ2-3	14	CSASASGYTDTQYF